These 11 T cell receptor beta chains share one sample of origin, sequenced in a study of beta chain features in type 1 diabetes. Overall study findings and caveats: All four CD4+ subsets from Type 1 diabetes patients carried moderately but significantly shorter TCRB CDR3s.

Every isolated RNA sample was fully reverse transcribed, so sequencing captured expressed TCRB transcripts. Repertoires were generated with immunoSEQ multiplex PCR, while TCRdb's copy carries only in-frame clones and drops some. The sample contains 500,000 to 850,000 clones, over 13% of which appear only once. These receptors are not linked to any known antigen. The specimen was naive CD4+ T cells from blood. The receptors here all came from a man between 18 and 35 years old with type 1 diabetes.

V usage is TRBV30 and J usage is TRBJ2-7; D gene ambiguous. Between the trimmed V and J ends, which lost 0 bases and 4 bases, there was a span of 7 bases. Per germline, CDR1 GTSNPN and CDR2 SVGIG (reference sequence). This CDR3 spans 12 amino acids. In nucleotides, the CDR3 is TGTGCCTGGAGTGTAGCGTTTTACGAGCAGTACTTC. This gives the protein CAWSVAFYEQYF.

This clone came up a few times. CDR3 residues: CASSHTNTGELFF. The CDR3 DNA reads as TGTGCCAGCAGCCATACGAACACCGGGGAGCTGTTTTTT. The J gene is TRBJ2-2, the V gene TRBV7-9, with D hard to call. The ends were cut back, 5 bases at V and 0 bases at J, with 4 bases in the middle. This CDR3 is 13 amino acids long. Germline loops: CDR1 SEHNR, CDR2 FQNEAQ (reference sequence).

The chain joins TRBV9 to TRBJ1-3, with 11 bases that match TRBD1. The CDR3 consists of 16 residues. With V trimmed by 3 bases and J by 2 bases, 4 bases remained unmatched. Germline CDR1 is SGDLS and CDR2 is YYNGEE. In nucleotides, the CDR3 is TGTGCCAGCAGCGGCGCGGGACAGGGGGCTGGAAACACCATATATTTT. Its protein is CASSGAGQGAGNTIYF.

V gene TRBV5-4 combines with J gene TRBJ2-5; 12 nucleotides line up with TRBD2. The CDR3 length is 20 residues. Trimming removed 4 bases from V and 2 bases from J; junction bases left unmatched: 18. From germline, CDR1 is SGHNT and CDR2 YYREEE (reference sequence). Here the CDR3 reads CASSRLAGGPQPRKQETQYF. CDR3 in DNA: TGTGCCAGCAGCCGCCTAGCGGGAGGGCCCCAACCAAGAAAGCAAGAGACCCAGTACTTC. Together with reference TRBV5-4 and TRBJ2-5, the CDR3 gives the full variable domain: ETGVTQSPTHLIKTRGQQVTLRCSSQSGHNTVSWYQQALGQGPQFIFQYYREEENGRGNFPPRFSGLQFPNYSSELNVNALELDDSALYLCASSRLAGGPQPRKQETQYFGPGTRLLVL.

The chain employs TRBV7-9 and TRBJ2-1; TRBD2 is a possible D gene (5 bases). The V and J ends lost 5 bases and 0 bases respectively, with 17 bases between them. The CDR3 is 17 residues long. Germline values: CDR1 SEHNR, CDR2 FQNEAQ (reference sequence). The CDR3 reads CASSPEGTWSSYNEQFF. The CDR3 region has the DNA TGTGCCAGCAGCCCCGAGGGTACTTGGAGCTCCTACAATGAGCAGTTCTTC.

The chain has TRBV7-2 and TRBJ2-2, with D possibly matching TRBD1 (6 bases). Between the trimmed V and J ends, which lost 6 bases and 5 bases, there was a span of 10 bases. The CDR3 sequence is 13 residues long. Germline V gives CDR1 SGHTA, CDR2 FQGNSA. This CDR3 reads CASSKQGTGELFF. CDR3 coding DNA: TGTGCCAGCAGTAAACAGGGTACCGGGGAGCTGTTTTTT.

There are a few counts of this clone. CDR3 bases: TGCAGCGTTGAAGAAGTCATACCCGCGGGAAAACTGTTTTTT. Protein sequence: CSVEEVIPAGKLFF. The genes are TRBV29-1 and TRBJ1-4; D ambiguous. The CDR3 extends over 14 amino acids. The germline CDR1 and CDR2 sequences are SQVTM and ANQGSEA. Trimming took off 0 bases at V and 10 bases at J, with 15 bases between the two ends.

This chain joins TRBV7-2 and TRBJ2-6; D remains unclear. Per the germline V gene, CDR1 is SGHTA and CDR2 is FQGNSA. The CDR3 is 14 amino acids. V shed 10 bases and J shed 4 bases, with 14 bases lying between them. This CDR3 reads CATRPGSGANVLTF. The CDR3 coding sequence is TGTGCCACCCGGCCTGGGTCGGGGGCCAACGTCCTGACTTTC.

The chain has TRBV5-1 and TRBJ1-3; unclear D gene. The V and J ends lost 0 bases and 0 bases respectively, with 7 bases between them. The CDR3 extends over 15 amino acids. Germline V gene sequence: CDR1 SGHRS, CDR2 YFSETQ. The CDR3 DNA reads TGCGCCAGCAGCTTGGGAGGCAACTCTGGAAACACCATATATTTT. Encoded protein: CASSLGGNSGNTIYF.

In its sample, this clone was seen many times. This sample also contains other DNA sequences that code for the same CDR3. The chain is built from TRBV28 and TRBJ1-2; D remains ambiguous. CDR1 is MDHEN, CDR2 SYDVKM, per germline. This CDR3 has 11 residues. Trimming removed 4 bases at V and 0 bases at J, with 0 bases between. The CDR3 DNA sequence: TGTGCCAGCAGTTCTAACTATGGCTACACCTTC. Its translation is CASSSNYGYTF.

The CDR3 reads CASSEGLTRSYEQYF. The DNA for the CDR3 is TGTGCCAGCAGTGAAGGCCTAACTCGCTCCTACGAGCAGTACTTC. This chain joins TRBV2 and TRBJ2-7; the D is unclear. Trimming removed 1 base at V and 0 bases at J, with 10 bases between. The CDR3 contains 15 residues. Per the germline V gene, CDR1 is SNHLY and CDR2 is FYNNEI. Variable domain in full (rest from reference TRBV2 and TRBJ2-7): EPEVTQTPSHQVTQMGQEVILRCVPISNHLYFYWYRQILGQKVEFLVSFYNNEISEKSEIFDDQFSVERPDGSNFTLKIRSTKLEDSAMYFCASSEGLTRSYEQYFGPGTRLTVT.